This record looks at one T cell receptor (beta chain) sequence and its context. Its cognate antigen is unknown. Clones were sequenced by immunoSEQ multiplex PCR, and TCRdb holds only the in-frame ones, with some missing. The sample has about 68,000 clones; approximately 79% are singletons. This sample is drawn from a study of radiotherapy plus CTLA-4 blockade in lung cancer. The wider study: Disease control was achieved by roughly 32% of patients, and objective responses by about 19%.

The study, taken as a whole, reports: Blood-borne expansion of tumor-derived TCR clones followed radiotherapy plus ipilimumab.

V was cut by 0 bases and J by 5 bases, with 7 bases left in between. The length of the CDR3 is 13 residues. CDR1 and CDR2 from the germline V gene are MNHEY and SVGAGI. The TCR originated in a human donor with non-small cell lung cancer who had a complete response to radiotherapy plus ipilimumab. This specimen was peripheral blood, taken from a patient treated with radiotherapy plus ipilimumab. The chain links TRBV6-5 to TRBJ1-1; D may be TRBD1 (5 bases). Written as DNA, the CDR3 is TGTGCCAGCAGTTACTCGGGGGGTACTGAAGCTTTCTTT. It translates to CASSYSGGTEAFF.